This T cell receptor beta chain was observed in a study of blood T cell repertoires in COVID-19. Germline CDR1 is SGHRS and CDR2 is YFSETQ. The CDR3 spans 15 residues. V was clipped by 4 bases and J by 1 base, with 14 bases between them. Sequencing was performed with immunoSEQ multiplex PCR; in TCRdb, only in-frame clones are kept and a portion is missing. The sample yields 200,000 to 300,000 clones, roughly 87% seen once. The J gene is TRBJ1-1, the V gene TRBV5-1, with a weak D call TRBD1 (6 bases). The source is a woman aged 30 to 39 with acute COVID-19. Specimen: PBMCs or T cells enriched from blood (not recorded which). CDR3 loop: CASSALTGPNTEAFF. CDR3 sequence (DNA): TGCGCCAGCAGCGCCTTGACAGGTCCGAACACTGAAGCTTTCTTT.